The entry below gives a single T cell receptor (beta chain) sequence along with its context. The antigen it recognizes is unknown. Base qualities are not provided; no much larger clone lies one nucleotide away. The data were obtained in a study of spatial heterogeneity in lung cancer (dated by TCRdb to the late 2010s). As for the study more broadly: Donors were 72 patients with early-stage, untreated non-small cell lung cancer from the lung TRACERx cohort. Follow-up PBMC samples were sequenced whenever available, and the median time to follow-up was roughly 22 months after resection. Beta-chain transcripts were consistently detected in greater numbers than alpha-chain transcripts, which likely reflected higher beta-chain transcript abundance. In the raw uncorrected reads, each unique combination of TCR and UMI appeared more than ten times on average. The study quantitatively compared TCR alpha and beta repertoires across multiple tumor regions, matched nontumor lung and blood in non-small cell lung cancer. Nonsynonymous mutation counts, determined by whole-exome sequencing of tumor tissue, were related to TCR repertoire features. Both alpha and beta chains were TCR-sequenced in samples taken at surgery, namely 220 tumor regions, around 64 matched nontumor lung samples and about 52 PBMC samples. The investigation overall reported the following: Ubiquitous expanded tumor TCRs were detected in blood more often at tumor resection than at routine follow-up. Additional single-cell paired TCR alpha and beta sequencing was considered necessary to confirm, at a functional level, the hypothesis that regional TCRs recognize regional mutations. Comparisons of baseline and follow-up blood repertoires included only approximately 14 patients.

Sequences DFQATT (CDR1) and SNEGSKA (CDR2) are obtained from the germline V gene (reference sequence). CDR3 length: 13 amino acids, cysteine to phenylalanine. This entry keeps only the CDR3 DNA: 39 bases, framed from base 1. V sheds 4 bases and J sheds 0 bases, leaving 9 bases between their ends. The intended sense of this specimen's time point label: blood at routine non-recurrence follow-up after resection. TCR sequencing used whole RNA extracted from tumor and nontumor lung tissue, or from cryopreserved PBMC samples, without cell sorting. Only patients for whom sufficient RNA was available from at least two tumor regions were selected for TCR sequencing. Libraries were prepared through 5' RACE. The reads were generated on a NextSeq 500. The TCR library protocol attached a unique molecular identifier to each TCR cDNA molecule to allow correction of PCR and sequencing errors. The authors' analysis ran thus. Decombinator tools were used for TCR identification, UMI-based error correction and CDR3 extraction. TCRs above a frequency of 2 per 1,000, corresponding to the top 1% of the tumor frequency distribution, were defined as expanded. Rényi diversity was computed with the R vegan package after subsampling each repertoire 100 times to 5,000 TCRs. CDR3 similarity networks were built from amino acid triplet string-kernel similarity, connecting CDR3s with pairwise similarity above 0.82. The public reads were quality trimmed at Q25 with fastp and then assembled into clones with MiXCR by TCRdb, keeping productive beta chains. Identical CDR3 protein sequences are pooled into one entry, listed with their most common genes and DNA. TCRdb's processing, not the study's, gives the V and J calls here. The sample profile shows nearly 95,000 distinct CDR3 sequences; just under 20% of them were found once. The ten largest clones add up to less than 25% of the sample.

The TCR comes from a male donor with early-stage non-small cell lung cancer. Sequences were derived from PBMCs, sampled at follow-up. The rearrangement joined TRBV20-1 to TRBJ1-1; the best D guess is TRBD1, with 6 bases matching. The DNA sequence is as follows: TGCAGTGCTACGGGACAACTGAACACTGAAGCTTTCTTT. The translation is CSATGQLNTEAFF.